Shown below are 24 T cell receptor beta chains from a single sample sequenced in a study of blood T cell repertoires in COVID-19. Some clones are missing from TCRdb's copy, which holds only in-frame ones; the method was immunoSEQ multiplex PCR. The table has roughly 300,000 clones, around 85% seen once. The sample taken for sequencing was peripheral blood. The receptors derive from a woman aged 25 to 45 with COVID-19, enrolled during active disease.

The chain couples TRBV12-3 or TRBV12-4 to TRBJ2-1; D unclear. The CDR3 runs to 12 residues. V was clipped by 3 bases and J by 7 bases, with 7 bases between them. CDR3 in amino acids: CASSFTTNEQFF. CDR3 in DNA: TGTGCCAGCAGTTTTACTACGAATGAGCAGTTCTTC.

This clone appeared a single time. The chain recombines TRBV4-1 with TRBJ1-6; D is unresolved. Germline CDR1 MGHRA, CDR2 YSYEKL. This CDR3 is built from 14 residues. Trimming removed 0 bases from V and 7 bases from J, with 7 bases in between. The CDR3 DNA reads TGCGCCAGCAGCCAAGAGCGGGCGAATTCACCCCTCCACTTT. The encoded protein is CASSQERANSPLHF.

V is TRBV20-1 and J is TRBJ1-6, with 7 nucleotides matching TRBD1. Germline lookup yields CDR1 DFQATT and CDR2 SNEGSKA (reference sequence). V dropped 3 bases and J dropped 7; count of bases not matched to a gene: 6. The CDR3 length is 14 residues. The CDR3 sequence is CSASVDRVNSPLHF. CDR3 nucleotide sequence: TGCAGTGCTAGTGTTGACAGGGTGAATTCACCCCTCCACTTT.

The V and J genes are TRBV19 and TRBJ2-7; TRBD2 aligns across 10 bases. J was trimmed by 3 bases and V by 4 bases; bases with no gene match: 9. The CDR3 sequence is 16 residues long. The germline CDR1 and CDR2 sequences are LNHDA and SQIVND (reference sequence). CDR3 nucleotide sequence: TGTGCCAGTAGTAGACTGCAGCGGGGGGGACTCTACGAGCAGTACTTC. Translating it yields CASSRLQRGGLYEQYF.

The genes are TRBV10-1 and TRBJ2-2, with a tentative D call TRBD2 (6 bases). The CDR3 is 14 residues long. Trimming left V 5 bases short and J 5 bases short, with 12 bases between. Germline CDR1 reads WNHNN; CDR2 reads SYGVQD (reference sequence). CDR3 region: CASSMGGQTGELFF. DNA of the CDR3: TGCGCCAGCAGTATGGGGGGTCAAACCGGGGAGCTGTTTTTT.

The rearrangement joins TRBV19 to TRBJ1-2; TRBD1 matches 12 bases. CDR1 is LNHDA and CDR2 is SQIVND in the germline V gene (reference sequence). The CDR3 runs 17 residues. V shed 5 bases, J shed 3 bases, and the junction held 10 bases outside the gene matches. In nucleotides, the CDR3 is TGTGCCAGTAGTGCCACCGGGACAGGGGGCGGTGACTATGGCTACACCTTC. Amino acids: CASSATGTGGGDYGYTF.

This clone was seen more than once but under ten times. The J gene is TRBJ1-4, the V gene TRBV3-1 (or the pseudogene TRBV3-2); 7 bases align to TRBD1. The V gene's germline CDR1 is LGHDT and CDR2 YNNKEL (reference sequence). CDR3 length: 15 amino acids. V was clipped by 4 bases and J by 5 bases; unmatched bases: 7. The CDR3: CASSPRQGLNEKLFF. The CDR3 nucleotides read TGTGCCAGCAGCCCGAGACAGGGTCTAAATGAAAAACTGTTTTTT.

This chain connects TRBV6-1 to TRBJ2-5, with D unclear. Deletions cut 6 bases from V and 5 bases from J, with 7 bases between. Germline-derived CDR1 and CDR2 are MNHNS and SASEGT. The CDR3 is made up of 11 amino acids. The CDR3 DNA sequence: TGTGCCAGCAGCCCCCGTGAGACCCAGTACTTC. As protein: CASSPRETQYF.

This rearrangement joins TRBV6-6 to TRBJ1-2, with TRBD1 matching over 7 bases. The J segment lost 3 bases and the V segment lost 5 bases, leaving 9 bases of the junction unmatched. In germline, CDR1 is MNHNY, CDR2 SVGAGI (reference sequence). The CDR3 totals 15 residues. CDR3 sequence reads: CASSPTGALHYGYTF. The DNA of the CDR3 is TGTGCCAGCAGTCCCACAGGGGCCCTACACTATGGCTACACCTTC.

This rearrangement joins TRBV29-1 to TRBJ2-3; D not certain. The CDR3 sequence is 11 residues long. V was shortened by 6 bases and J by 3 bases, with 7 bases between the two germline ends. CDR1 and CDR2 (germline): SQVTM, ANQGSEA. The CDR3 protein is CSVRATDTQYF. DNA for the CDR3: TGCAGCGTCCGAGCTACAGATACGCAGTATTTT.

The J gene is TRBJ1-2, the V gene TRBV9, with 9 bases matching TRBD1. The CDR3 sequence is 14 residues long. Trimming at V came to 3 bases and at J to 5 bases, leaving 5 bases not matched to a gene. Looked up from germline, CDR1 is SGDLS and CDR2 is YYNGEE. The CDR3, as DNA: TGTGCCAGCAGCGGTCCGACAGGGGGATATGGCTACACCTTC. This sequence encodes CASSGPTGGYGYTF. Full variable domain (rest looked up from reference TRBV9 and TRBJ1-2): DSGVTQTPKHLITATGQRVTLRCSPRSGDLSVYWYQQSLDQGLQFLIQYYNGEERAKGNILERFSAQQFPDLHSELNLSSLELGDSALYFCASSGPTGGYGYTFGSGTRLTVV.

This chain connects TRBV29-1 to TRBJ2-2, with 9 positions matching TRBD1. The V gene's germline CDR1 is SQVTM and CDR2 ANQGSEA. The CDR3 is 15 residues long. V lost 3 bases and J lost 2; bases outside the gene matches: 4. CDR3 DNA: TGCAGCGTTGAGTGGACAGGGGACAACACCGGGGAGCTGTTTTTT. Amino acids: CSVEWTGDNTGELFF.

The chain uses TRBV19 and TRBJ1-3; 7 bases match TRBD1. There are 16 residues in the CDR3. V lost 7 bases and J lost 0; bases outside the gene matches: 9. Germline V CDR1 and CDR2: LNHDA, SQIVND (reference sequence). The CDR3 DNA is TGTGCCAGTACTCCCTTAGACAGGGACTCTGGAAACACCATATATTTT. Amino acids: CASTPLDRDSGNTIYF. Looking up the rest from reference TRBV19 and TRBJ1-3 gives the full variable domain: DGGITQSPKYLFRKEGQNVTLSCEQNLNHDAMYWYRQDPGQGLRLIYYSQIVNDFQKGDIAEGYSVSREKKESFPLTVTSAQKNPTAFYLCASTPLDRDSGNTIYFGEGSWLTVV.

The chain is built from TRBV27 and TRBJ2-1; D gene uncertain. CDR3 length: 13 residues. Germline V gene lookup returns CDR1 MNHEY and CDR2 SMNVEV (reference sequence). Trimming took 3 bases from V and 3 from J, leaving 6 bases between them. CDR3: CASSFSGYNEQFF. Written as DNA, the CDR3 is TGTGCCAGCAGTTTTTCGGGCTACAATGAGCAGTTCTTC.

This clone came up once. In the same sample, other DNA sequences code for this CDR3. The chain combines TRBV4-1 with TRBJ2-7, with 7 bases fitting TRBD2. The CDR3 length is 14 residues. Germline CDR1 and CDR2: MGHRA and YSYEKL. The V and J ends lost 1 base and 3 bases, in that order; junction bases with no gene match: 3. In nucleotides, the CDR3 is TGCGCCAGCAGCCAAGGGCGGGGGAGCTACGAGCAGTACTTC. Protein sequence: CASSQGRGSYEQYF.

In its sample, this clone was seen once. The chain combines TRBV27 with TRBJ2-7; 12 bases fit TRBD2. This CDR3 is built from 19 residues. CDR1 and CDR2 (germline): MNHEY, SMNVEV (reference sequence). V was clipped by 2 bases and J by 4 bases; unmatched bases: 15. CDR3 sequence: CASSLLGLAGGRNLYEQYF. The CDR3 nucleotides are TGTGCCAGCAGTTTACTCGGTCTAGCGGGGGGGCGCAACTTATACGAGCAGTACTTC.

CDR3: CASREGYNSPLHF. The CDR3 DNA is TGTGCCAGCAGGGAGGGATATAATTCACCCCTCCACTTT. This chain links TRBV27 with TRBJ1-6; D call uncertain. Germline assignment: CDR1 MNHEY and CDR2 SMNVEV (reference sequence). CDR3 length: 13 residues. The V end lost 6 bases, the J end lost 4 bases, and 7 bases lay between the germline ends.

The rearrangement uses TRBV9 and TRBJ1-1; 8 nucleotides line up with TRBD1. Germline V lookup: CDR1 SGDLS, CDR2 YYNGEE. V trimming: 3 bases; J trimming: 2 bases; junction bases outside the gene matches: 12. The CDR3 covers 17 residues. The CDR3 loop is CASSADPYQGANTEAFF. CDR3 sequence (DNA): TGTGCCAGCAGCGCGGATCCATACCAGGGGGCCAACACTGAAGCTTTCTTT.

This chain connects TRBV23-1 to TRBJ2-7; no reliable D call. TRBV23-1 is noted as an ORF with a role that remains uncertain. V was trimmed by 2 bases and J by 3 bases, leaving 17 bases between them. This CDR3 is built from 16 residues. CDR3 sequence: CASSQNTNVRNYEQYF. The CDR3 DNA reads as TGCGCCAGCAGTCAAAATACTAATGTAAGGAACTACGAGCAGTACTTC.

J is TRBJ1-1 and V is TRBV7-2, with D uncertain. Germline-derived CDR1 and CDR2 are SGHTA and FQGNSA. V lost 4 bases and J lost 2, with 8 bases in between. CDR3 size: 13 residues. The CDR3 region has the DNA TGTGCCAGCAGCTCGTCAACTAACACTGAAGCTTTCTTT. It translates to CASSSSTNTEAFF. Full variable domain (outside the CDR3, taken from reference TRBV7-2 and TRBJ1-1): GAGVSQSPSNKVTEKGKDVELRCDPISGHTALYWYRQSLGQGLEFLIYFQGNSAPDKSGLPSDRFSAERTGGSVSTLTIQRTQQEDSAVYLCASSSSTNTEAFFGQGTRLTVV.

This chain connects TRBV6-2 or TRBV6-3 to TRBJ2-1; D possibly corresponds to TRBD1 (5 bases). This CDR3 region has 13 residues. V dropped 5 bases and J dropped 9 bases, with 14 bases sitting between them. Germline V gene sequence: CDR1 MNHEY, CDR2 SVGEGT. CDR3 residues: CASSQTVKGEQFF. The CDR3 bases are TGTGCCAGCAGTCAGACAGTTAAGGGTGAGCAGTTCTTC.

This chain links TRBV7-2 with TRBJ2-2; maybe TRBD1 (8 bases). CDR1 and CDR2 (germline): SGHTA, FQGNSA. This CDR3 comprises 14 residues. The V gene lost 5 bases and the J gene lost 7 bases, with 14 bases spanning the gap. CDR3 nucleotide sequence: TGTGCCAGCAGCAGACAGGGGAGGGGCGGGGAGCTGTTTTTT. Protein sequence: CASSRQGRGGELFF.

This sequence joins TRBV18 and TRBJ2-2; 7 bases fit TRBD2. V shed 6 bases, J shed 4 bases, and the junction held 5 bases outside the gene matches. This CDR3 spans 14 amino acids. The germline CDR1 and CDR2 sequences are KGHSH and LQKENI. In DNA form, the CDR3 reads TGTGCCAGCTCGAGTCGGGGGGTCACCGGGGAGCTGTTTTTT. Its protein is CASSSRGVTGELFF.

CDR3 bases: TGTGCCAGCAGTGAACTGGGGTATTTTAGCGAGAACACTGAAGCTTTCTTT. Translating gives CASSELGYFSENTEAFF. This chain connects TRBV6-1 to TRBJ1-1; D gene unclear. V was trimmed by 2 bases and J by 1 base, leaving 17 bases between them. The germline V gene encodes CDR1 MNHNS and CDR2 SASEGT. CDR3 length: 17 residues.